A single sample gave rise to the 7 T cell receptor beta chains below, sequenced in a study of cytotoxic CD8 clonotypes in ibrutinib-treated CLL (dated by TCRdb to about 2021). Libraries came from the immunoSEQ multiplex PCR assay. TCRdb holds this immuneACCESS table with in-frame rearrangements only. Some clones are missing; in checked studies, unresolved V genes explain under half, and the rest has no known cause. This sample lists roughly 51,000 clones; more than 45% were detected once. Approximately 32% of the sample rests with the top ten. The time point label for this specimen denotes: approximately eleven months on ibrutinib. The material was PBMCs, obtained after 12 months of ibrutinib treatment. The origin of the receptors is a human donor with chronic lymphocytic leukemia.

This clone was counted between two and nine times. This chain connects TRBV5-1 to TRBJ1-2; D gene ambiguous. The CDR3 length is 15 residues. Trimming pared 3 bases from V and 3 bases from J, leaving 15 bases between. Per the germline V gene, CDR1 is SGHRS and CDR2 is YFSETQ. CDR3 sequence reads: CASSSDGASDYGYTF. CDR3 coding DNA: TGCGCCAGCAGCTCGGACGGTGCCTCAGACTATGGCTACACCTTC.

This chain joins TRBV28 and TRBJ1-6; tentative D call: TRBD1 (5 bases). The V and J ends lost 4 bases and 10 bases respectively, with 14 bases between them. CDR1 and CDR2 from the germline V gene are MDHEN and SYDVKM. This CDR3 is built from 14 residues. The CDR3 bases are TGTGCCAGCAGTTCAGGGCTAGGAAAGTCACCCCTCCACTTT. Its translation: CASSSGLGKSPLHF.

The chain has TRBV15 and TRBJ1-4; D possibly corresponds to TRBD1 (6 bases). The CDR3 is made up of 16 amino acids. Trimming removed 0 bases from V and 6 bases from J, with 14 bases in between. Germline loops: CDR1 LNHNV, CDR2 YYDKDF (reference sequence). In nucleotides, the CDR3 is TGTGCCACCAGCAGAGAGGTCGGACAGCCCTATGAAAAACTGTTTTTT. Its translation: CATSREVGQPYEKLFF. The full variable domain, completed using reference TRBV15 and TRBJ1-4, is DAMVIQNPRYQVTQFGKPVTLSCSQTLNHNVMYWYQQKSSQAPKLLFHYYDKDFNNEADTPDNFQSRRPNTSFCFLDIRSPGLGDTAMYLCATSREVGQPYEKLFFGSGTQLSVL.

There are a few counts of this clone. This chain joins TRBV13 and TRBJ2-1; D may match TRBD1 or TRBD2 (5 bases each). The V and J ends lost 3 bases and 12 bases respectively, with 12 bases between them. Germline V gene sequence: CDR1 PRHDT, CDR2 FYEKMQ (reference sequence). The CDR3 consists of 12 residues. CDR3 coding DNA: TGTGCCAGCAGCTTTTTGGGGGAAACGCAGTTCTTC. Protein product: CASSFLGETQFF.

The chain has TRBV28 and TRBJ1-5; D is perhaps TRBD1 (6 bases). CDR1 is MDHEN and CDR2 is SYDVKM in the germline V gene. The CDR3 has 14 amino acids. Trimming cost V 8 bases and J 5 bases, with 16 bases left between them. CDR3 in DNA: TGTGCCAGCTCCGGGACACAGCACGATCAGCCCCAGCATTTT. The encoded protein is CASSGTQHDQPQHF.

This clone occurred a few times. The genes are TRBV28 and TRBJ1-1; tentative D call: TRBD1 (5 bases). This CDR3 spans 15 amino acids. Germline CDR1 reads MDHEN; CDR2 reads SYDVKM. Trimming took 2 bases from V and 4 from J, leaving 14 bases between them. CDR3 region: CASSLVGTGTTEAFF. CDR3 nucleotide sequence: TGTGCCAGCAGTTTAGTAGGGACGGGTACCACTGAAGCTTTCTTT.

The V gene is TRBV4-1, the J gene TRBJ2-1, with TRBD1 identical over 9 bases. Germline V CDR1 and CDR2: MGHRA, YSYEKL. CDR3 size: 16 residues. The trim removed 6 bases at V and 8 bases at J, leaving 14 bases unmatched. The CDR3 coding sequence is TGCGCCAGCAGTCTACAGGGGGCTGGGGGTATCGATGAGCAGTTCTTC. This codes for CASSLQGAGGIDEQFF.